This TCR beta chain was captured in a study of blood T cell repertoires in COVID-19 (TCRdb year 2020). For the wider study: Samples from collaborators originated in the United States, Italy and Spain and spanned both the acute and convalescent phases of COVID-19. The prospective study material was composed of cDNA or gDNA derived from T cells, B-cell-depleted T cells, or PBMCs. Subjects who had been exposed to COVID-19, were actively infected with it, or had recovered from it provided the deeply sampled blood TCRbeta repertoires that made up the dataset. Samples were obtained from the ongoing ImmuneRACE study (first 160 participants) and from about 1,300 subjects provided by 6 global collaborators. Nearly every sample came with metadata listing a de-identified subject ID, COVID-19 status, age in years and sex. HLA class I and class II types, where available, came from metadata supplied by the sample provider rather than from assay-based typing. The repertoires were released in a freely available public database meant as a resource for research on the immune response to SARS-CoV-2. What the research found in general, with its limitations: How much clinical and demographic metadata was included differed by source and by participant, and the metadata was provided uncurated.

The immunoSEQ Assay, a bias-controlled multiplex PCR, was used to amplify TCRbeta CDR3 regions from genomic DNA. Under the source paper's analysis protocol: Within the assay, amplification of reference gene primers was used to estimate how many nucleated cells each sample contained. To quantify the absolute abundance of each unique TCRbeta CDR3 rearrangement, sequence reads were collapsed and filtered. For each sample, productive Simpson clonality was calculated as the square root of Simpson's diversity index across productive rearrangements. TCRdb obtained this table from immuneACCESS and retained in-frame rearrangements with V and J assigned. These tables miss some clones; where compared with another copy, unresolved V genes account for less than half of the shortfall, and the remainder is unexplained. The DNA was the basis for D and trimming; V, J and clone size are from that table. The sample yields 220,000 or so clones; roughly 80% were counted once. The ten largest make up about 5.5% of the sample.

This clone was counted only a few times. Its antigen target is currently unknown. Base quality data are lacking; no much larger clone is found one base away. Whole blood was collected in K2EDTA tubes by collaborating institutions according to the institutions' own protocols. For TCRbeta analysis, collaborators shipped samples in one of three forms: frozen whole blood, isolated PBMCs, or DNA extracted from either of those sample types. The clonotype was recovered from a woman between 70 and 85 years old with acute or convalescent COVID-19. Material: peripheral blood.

The DNA is TGTGCCAGCAGTTTAGAGGGGAACTACGAGCAGTACTTC. Translated, this gives CASSLEGNYEQYF. The chain employs TRBV12-3 or TRBV12-4 and TRBJ2-7, and TRBD1 may be the D gene, going by 5 matching bases. The CDR3 contains 13 residues, cysteine and phenylalanine counted. Of all the DNA, just the CDR3 is kept, 39 bases in frame from base 1. The germline ends are 7 bases apart after V is trimmed by 1 base and J by 3 bases.